This TCR beta chain was captured by sequencing in a study of cytomegalovirus exposure and HLA in healthy donors. Germline V gene data show CDR1 as MNHEY and CDR2 as SVGAGI. This CDR3 contains 14 residues. The V and J ends lost 6 bases and 3 bases, in that order; junction bases with no gene match: 7. The table lists this clone with a count of one. Its antigen is currently unknown. Clones were read by immunoSEQ multiplex PCR, and TCRdb kept only the in-frame ones, dropping some. The data show about 160,000 clones, less than 90% seen once. Notes on the study in general: Later, an analysis found that TCR clusters from the first cohort tended to co-occur in the 120 validation repertoires.

The chain carries TRBV6-5 and TRBJ2-7; 8 bases map to TRBD2. The clonotype was recovered from a woman in her late teens or twenties in good health and CMV-seronegative. Sequencing was performed on PBMCs. The CDR3 sequence: CASSSPAGGYEQYF. Written as DNA, the CDR3 is TGTGCCAGCAGCTCCCCCGCGGGGGGCTACGAGCAGTACTTC.